This T cell receptor beta chain was sequenced in a study of cytomegalovirus exposure and HLA in healthy donors (dated by TCRdb to 2015 to 2018). A note on the overall study: According to a later analysis, one platform produced both the 100 to 150 validation repertoires and the approximately 660 repertoires of the first cohort. The aim of the study was to test whether cataloging public T cell receptors could identify signatures of past pathogen exposure. A separate validation cohort of about 110 different subjects was used in addition to the 666-subject first cohort. To predict cytomegalovirus infection status, the study brought together high-throughput TCR immunosequencing, statistical association of individual TCRs with disease status, and machine learning.

Study-wide findings and limitations: A later analysis lacked HLA typing for the validation cohort, so it scored co-occurrence in that cohort across all 120 or so repertoires. In vitro tests confirmed that three of the cytomegalovirus-associated TCR beta chains recognize cytomegalovirus antigens. The classifier was reported to diagnose cytomegalovirus status with high specificity and sensitivity in both the original and validation cohorts. Across donors, most TCR sequences were observed very rarely, whereas some public TCRs were present in many individuals. According to the authors, the approach could potentially be generalized to other disease states and immunological phenotypes. The study gave a list of 150 to 200 TCR beta chains associated with cytomegalovirus. Subsequent analysis determined that TCRs grouped into clusters in the first cohort also showed a tendency toward co-occurrence across the 90 to 150 validation repertoires, and 85% to 95% of cluster scores exceeded 0.

V and J lose 5 bases and 5 bases, and a span of 16 bases separates them. Per the germline V gene, MDHEN is the CDR1 and SYDVKM is the CDR2. Including the terminal cysteine and phenylalanine, the CDR3 comprises 14 residues. Only the CDR3 region is kept as DNA, spanning 42 bases read in frame from base 1. The donors were included in the validation cohort of some 120 subjects, a group kept apart from the 666-subject first cohort. Preparation of the library involved the immunoSEQ multiplex PCR assay. Per the authors' processing: A statistical classification framework was developed to diagnose cytomegalovirus status using the catalog of TCR beta chain sequences. TCRdb retrieved this table from immuneACCESS and kept in-frame rearrangements only. Not all clones are present; in checked studies, unresolved V genes account for under half, and no reason is known for the remainder. From that table come the V and J calls and clone size; the DNA was used to work out D and trimming. The sample table records 200,000 to 250,000 clones; 70% to 90% of these occur just once. Roughly 5.5% of the sample comes from the top ten.

Comments on this clone: There is no known antigen for this receptor. Within one base of it there is no much larger clone, and no base qualities were kept.

In this chain, TRBV28 is recombined with TRBJ2-7, and the D gene may be TRBD1, 5 bases matching. The sequenced material came from PBMCs. This sequence was found in a woman aged 18-29 years in good health and CMV-seronegative. The sequenced DNA is TGTGCCAGCAGTGCTATGCCGCAGGGTGACGAGCAGTACTTC. Translated, it gives CASSAMPQGDEQYF.